This T cell receptor beta chain was sequenced in a study of blood T cell repertoires in COVID-19. For the study at large: Donors in the United States, Italy and Spain gave samples during acute or convalescent COVID-19. T cells, B-cell-depleted T cells, or PBMCs supplied cDNA or gDNA.

In the source study's methods: Reference gene primer amplification gave nucleated cell count estimates. Measured with immunoSEQ multiplex PCR; TCRdb has only the in-frame clones, and not every one. V, J and clone size reflect that table, while D and trimming were determined from the DNA. The table lists about 58,000 clones, about 88% of them singletons, with roughly 8% in the top ten. The germline gives CDR1 SGHNT, CDR2 YYREEE (reference sequence). The CDR3 contains 15 residues. Trimming removed 0 bases from V and 2 bases from J; junction bases left unmatched: 2. Sequenced sample: peripheral blood. The chain carries TRBV5-4 and TRBJ2-7; 10 bases match TRBD2. The sequence came from a woman between 65 and 79 years old with active COVID-19. The CDR3 spells CASSLELAGTYEQYF. CDR3 in DNA: TGTGCCAGCAGCTTGGAACTAGCGGGAACCTACGAGCAGTACTTC.